This T cell receptor (beta chain) was identified in a study of blood T cell repertoires in COVID-19. About the study: The United States, Italy and Spain were the sources of the acute and convalescent COVID-19 samples. PBMCs, B-cell-depleted T cells, or T cells provided the cDNA or gDNA that made up the material.

Germline CDR1 LNHDA, CDR2 SQIVND (reference sequence). The CDR3 is 16 amino acids. With V trimmed by 5 bases and J by 5 bases, 10 bases remained unmatched. Study processing details: The authors estimated nucleated cell counts from reference gene primer amplification. Here immunoSEQ multiplex PCR was the method, and the copy in TCRdb shows in-frame clones only, minus some. The D gene and trimming were derived from the DNA, and the V and J assignments and clone size from that table. The data show roughly 25,000 clones, approximately 81% seen once. Sequences were obtained from peripheral blood. This sequence joins TRBV19 and TRBJ2-5, with 11 bases lining up with TRBD1. This clonotype was sampled from a man in his 70s with acute or convalescent COVID-19. The chain's CDR3 is CASSSGQGAGGETQYF. In nucleotides, the CDR3 is TGTGCCAGTAGTTCCGGACAGGGGGCAGGTGGGGAGACCCAGTACTTC.